The source of this T cell receptor (beta chain) is a study of blood T cell repertoires in COVID-19. Sequenced by immunoSEQ multiplex PCR; TCRdb stores in-frame clones only, minus some. The sample records roughly 150,000 clones, about 87% being singletons. Patients of the Seattle cohort, enrolled during active infection, were followed longitudinally. Sequenced sample: peripheral blood. This TCR was sampled from a woman aged 80 or over with COVID-19, enrolled during active disease.

The CDR3 protein is CASSLAVGGELFF. The CDR3 bases are TGCGCCAGCAGCTTGGCGGTCGGCGGGGAGCTGTTTTTT. This chain connects TRBV5-1 to TRBJ2-2; unclear D gene. V lost 0 bases, J lost 7 bases, and 7 bases lay in between. This CDR3 comprises 13 residues. The V gene's germline CDR1 is SGHRS and CDR2 YFSETQ.